These T cell receptor beta chains were read from a single sample in a study of blood T cell repertoires in COVID-19. Assay: immunoSEQ multiplex PCR; the TCRdb copy retains only in-frame clones and omits some. This sample yields a few hundred thousand clones, of which roughly 86% are seen a single time; under 2.5% belongs to the top ten. Input material: peripheral blood. The receptors here all came from a woman aged 45-65 years with acute or convalescent COVID-19. Each CDR3 is given with its conserved first and last residue. D genes are given only for firm matches. Size is omitted from some rows. Given values are once, few, many or a class for expanded clones.

clone size,D gene,V gene,J gene,CDR3 protein,CDR3 DNA
.,TRBD1,TRBV6-5,TRBJ1-6,CASKGQGGSPLHF,TGTGCCAGCAAGGGACAGGGAGGTTCACCCCTCCACTTT
.,TRBD2,TRBV7-2,TRBJ2-7,CASSFTSGSPSYEQYF,TGTGCCAGCAGCTTCACTAGCGGGAGTCCCTCCTACGAGCAGTACTTC
.,.,TRBV7-2,TRBJ1-1,CASSLFLTGNTEAFF,TGTGCCAGCAGCTTATTTTTGACAGGGAACACTGAAGCTTTCTTT
.,.,TRBV27,TRBJ2-7,CASTGTNYEQYF,TGTGCCAGTACCGGGACAAACTACGAGCAGTACTTC
.,TRBD2,TRBV18,TRBJ2-1,CASSPPGLAGYNEQFF,TGTGCCAGCTCACCACCGGGACTAGCAGGATACAATGAGCAGTTCTTC
.,TRBD1,TRBV23-1,TRBJ1-1,CASSPQGAQAFF,TGCGCCAGCAGTCCTCAGGGGGCGCAAGCTTTCTTT
.,.,TRBV6-5,TRBJ2-5,CASRAGWSGQETQYF,TGTGCCAGCAGGGCGGGTTGGTCGGGGCAAGAGACCCAGTACTTC
few,.,TRBV6-2/TRBV6-3,TRBJ1-2,CASSRQEYYGYTF,TGTGCCAGCAGTAGACAGGAGTACTATGGCTACACCTTC
.,.,TRBV4-3,TRBJ1-4,CASSQDWGRVNEKLFF,TGCGCCAGCAGCCAAGATTGGGGCAGGGTTAATGAAAAACTGTTTTTT
.,TRBD2,TRBV24-1,TRBJ2-1,CATSDFLAGGYNEQFF,TGTGCCACCAGTGACTTCCTAGCGGGAGGGTACAATGAGCAGTTCTTC
few,.,TRBV30,TRBJ1-4,CAWSWRQGEKLFF,TGTGCCTGGAGTTGGAGGCAGGGGGAAAAACTGTTTTTT
once,.,TRBV19,TRBJ2-2,CASSDRYRSNTGELFF,TGTGCCAGTAGCGATAGGTACAGATCGAACACCGGGGAGCTGTTTTTT
.,TRBD1,TRBV27,TRBJ2-4,CASSLGTGDWAKNIQYF,TGTGCCAGCTCATTGGGAACAGGGGATTGGGCCAAAAACATTCAGTACTTC
.,.,TRBV5-1,TRBJ2-7,CASSVSGSEQYF,TGCGCCAGCAGCGTATCAGGGTCCGAGCAGTACTTC
.,TRBD1,TRBV24-1,TRBJ2-3,CATSDEGQENTDTQYF,TGTGCCACCAGTGATGAGGGACAGGAGAACACAGATACGCAGTATTTT